The source of this TCR beta chain is a study of identical twins. Comments on this clonotype: What it binds is not known.

This CDR3 has 18 amino acids. With 4 bases clipped from V and 1 base from J, the junction kept 12 bases outside the gene matches. TCRdb ran MiXCR on the 5' RACE reads and lists one entry per CDR3 protein. This table holds more than 1.5 million distinct CDR3 sequences, about 31% found once. Study-level results: Modelling underestimated the level of out-of-frame TCR alpha sharing observed in monozygotic twins.

The origin of this receptor is a newborn girl in good health. The V call is TRBV12-3 or TRBV12-4, the J call TRBJ2-1, with TRBD1 identical over 8 bases. The sample consisted of cord blood. DNA for the CDR3: TGTGCCAGCAGTTCCGACAGGGGCCTTACCTTTTCCTACAATGAGCAGTTCTTC. Protein sequence: CASSSDRGLTFSYNEQFF.